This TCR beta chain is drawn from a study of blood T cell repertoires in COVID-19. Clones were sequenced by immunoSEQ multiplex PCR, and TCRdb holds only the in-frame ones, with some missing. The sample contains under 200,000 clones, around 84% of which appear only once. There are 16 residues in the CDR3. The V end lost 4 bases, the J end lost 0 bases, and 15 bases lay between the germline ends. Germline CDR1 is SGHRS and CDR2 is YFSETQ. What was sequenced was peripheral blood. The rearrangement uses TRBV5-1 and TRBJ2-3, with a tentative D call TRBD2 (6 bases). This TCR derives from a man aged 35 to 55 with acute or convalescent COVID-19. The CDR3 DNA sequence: TGCGCCAGCAGCCCCACTAGCTACCTTAGCACAGATACGCAGTATTTT. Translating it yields CASSPTSYLSTDTQYF.